This T cell receptor beta chain emerged from a study of CD8+ T cells in alopecia areata. Study observations and caveats: Clonality exceeded that of normal scalp in lesional scalp, most notably in alopecia totalis/universalis.

RNA extraction was followed by reverse transcription into cDNA, which acted as the sequencing template. Produced via immunoSEQ multiplex PCR; TCRdb's table is partial and in-frame only. The sample records about 180,000 clones, roughly 46% being singletons. About this clone: The target antigen is unknown.

CDR3 size: 13 residues. V lost 4 bases and J lost 5, with 11 bases in between. Germline-derived CDR1 and CDR2 are SGHTA and FQGNSA. Treatment noted: oral pan-JAK inhibitor, 5-10 mg twice daily. The chain couples TRBV7-2 to TRBJ2-5; D might be TRBD1 (5 bases). The TCR was taken from a human donor with alopecia areata. Sequences were derived from CD8+ T cells sorted from blood, sampled at week 52, from a patient treated with tofacitinib. The CDR3 spells CASSSKTVETQYF. Written as DNA, the CDR3 is TGTGCCAGCAGCTCGAAGACAGTCGAGACCCAGTACTTC.